These 10 T cell receptor beta chains were sequenced from one sample in a study of Ad26.COV2.S vaccination and SARS-CoV-2 variants. Clones were sequenced by immunoSEQ multiplex PCR, and TCRdb holds only the in-frame ones, with some missing. The data hold about 680,000 clones, with approximately 88% observed a single time. Treatment reported: some 20 received Ad26.COV2.S at low or high dose, single or two shots; roughly 5 received placebo; per-sample allocation not given. Specimen acquisition occurred on day 63 following the initial vaccine or placebo injection. Sequencing used peripheral blood, obtained in a trial of Ad26.COV2.S vaccine versus placebo. These receptor sequences come from a person between 18 and 60 years old who received the Ad26.COV2.S COVID-19 vaccine or a placebo.

The CDR3 bases are TGTGCCAGTAGTAAGGAGAGCGGGAGGGTCAGCACCGGGGAGCTGTTTTTT. This sequence encodes CASSKESGRVSTGELFF. This chain uses TRBV19 with TRBJ2-2; 10 nucleotides align to TRBD2. Germline loops: CDR1 LNHDA, CDR2 SQIVND (reference sequence). Losses at the gene ends were 4 bases for V and 4 bases for J; bases not matched to a gene: 9. This CDR3 has 17 amino acids.

This clone appeared a single time. Other DNA variants within this sample encode the same CDR3. The rearrangement uses TRBV19 and TRBJ1-5; no clear D gene. The germline V and J ends were trimmed by 9 bases and 0 bases, with 12 bases remaining between them. The CDR3 extends over 14 amino acids. The V gene's germline CDR1 is LNHDA and CDR2 SQIVND (reference sequence). The CDR3 sequence: CASLTTHSNQPQHF. CDR3 DNA sequence: TGTGCCAGCTTGACGACCCATAGCAATCAGCCCCAGCATTTT.

The chain recombines TRBV6-5 with TRBJ1-2, with D hard to call. Deletions cut 10 bases from V and 8 bases from J, with 17 bases between. There are 12 residues in the CDR3. CDR1 is MNHEY, CDR2 SVGAGI, per germline. This chain's CDR3 is CATSGEGWGYTF. As DNA, the CDR3 is TGTGCCACCTCCGGCGAAGGTTGGGGCTACACCTTC.

The genes are TRBV7-6 and TRBJ2-2; TRBD1 is a possible D gene (6 bases). The CDR3 runs 17 residues. Per the germline V gene, CDR1 is SGHVS and CDR2 is FNYEAQ. Trimming took 4 bases from V and 1 from J, leaving 16 bases between them. Here the CDR3 reads CASSSNTGTMNTGELFF. CDR3 DNA sequence: TGTGCCAGCAGCTCGAACACCGGGACAATGAACACCGGGGAGCTGTTTTTT. Drawing the rest from reference TRBV7-6 and TRBJ2-2, the complete variable domain is GAGVSQSPRYKVTKRGQDVALRCDPISGHVSLYWYRQALGQGPEFLTYFNYEAQQDKSGLPNDRFSAERPEGSISTLTIQRTEQRDSAMYRCASSSNTGTMNTGELFFGEGSRLTVL.

This rearrangement joins TRBV15 to TRBJ1-5, with 8 bases lining up with TRBD1. CDR1 LNHNV and CDR2 YYDKDF come from the germline V gene (reference sequence). V shed 1 base, J shed 7 bases, and the junction held 3 bases outside the gene matches. The CDR3 spans 14 residues. CDR3 nucleotides: TGTGCCACCAGCAGAGGACAGGGGTTCCAGCCCCAGCATTTT. Translating it yields CATSRGQGFQPQHF.

The chain links TRBV1 to TRBJ1-1. TRBV1 constitutes a pseudogene. CDR3 length equals 15 residues. This chain's CDR3 is CTSSQSSGLNTEAFF. The CDR3 bases are TGCACCAGCAGCCAAAGCAGTGGGTTGAACACTGAAGCTTTCTTT.

The V gene is TRBV25-1, the J gene TRBJ1-1; maybe TRBD1 (5 bases). V was clipped by 3 bases and J by 4 bases, with 15 bases between them. Germline V gene sequence: CDR1 MGHDK, CDR2 SYGVNS. The CDR3 has 15 residues. The chain's CDR3 is CASSEIDRRGTEAFF. CDR3 nucleotides: TGTGCCAGCAGTGAGATCGACAGAAGGGGCACTGAAGCTTTCTTT.

The genes are TRBV6-1 and TRBJ1-2; 9 positions match TRBD1. Per the germline V gene, CDR1 is MNHNS and CDR2 is SASEGT. V trimming: 3 bases; J trimming: 5 bases; junction bases outside the gene matches: 10. The CDR3 totals 16 residues. CDR3 sequence: CASSDVVGDRAYGYTF. Here the CDR3 DNA reads TGTGCCAGCAGTGACGTGGTCGGGGACAGGGCTTATGGCTACACCTTC.

The genes are TRBV5-4 and TRBJ1-1; TRBD1 might be the D (6 bases). The CDR3 spans 13 residues. The germline CDR1 and CDR2 sequences are SGHNT and YYREEE (reference sequence). Trimming pared 4 bases from V and 5 bases from J, leaving 12 bases between. The CDR3 region is CASSRIGQTEAFF. CDR3 nucleotides: TGTGCCAGCAGCCGAATAGGACAGACTGAAGCTTTCTTT.

V and J are TRBV30 and TRBJ2-1; TRBD2 matches 7 bases. The CDR3 consists of 16 residues. Trimming cost V 1 base and J 5 bases; bases outside gene matches: 11. Germline CDR1 GTSNPN, CDR2 SVGIG (reference sequence). CDR3 amino acids: CAWSGRPAGYHNEQFF. Here the CDR3 DNA reads TGTGCCTGGAGTGGGCGCCCAGCGGGGTACCACAATGAGCAGTTCTTC. The full variable domain, rest sourced from reference TRBV30 and TRBJ2-1, is SQTIHQWPATLVQPVGSPLSLECTVEGTSNPNLYWYRQAAGRGLQLLFYSVGIGQISSEVPQNLSASRPQDRQFILSSKKLLLSDSGFYLCAWSGRPAGYHNEQFFGPGTRLTVL.